This T cell receptor beta chain is drawn from a study of blood T cell repertoires in COVID-19. Study-level background: Acute-phase and convalescent COVID-19 samples originated in the United States, Italy and Spain. Nucleic acid was either cDNA or gDNA, and it came from T cells, B-cell-depleted T cells, or PBMCs.

Produced via immunoSEQ multiplex PCR; TCRdb's table is partial and in-frame only. This table holds about 350,000 clones, about 88% found once. Germline V gives CDR1 LNHDA, CDR2 SQIVND (reference sequence). The V and J ends lost 3 bases and 7 bases, in that order; junction bases with no gene match: 12. The CDR3 has 16 amino acids. Everyone who took part was roughly 18 to 89 years old, and they came from 24 US areas. Sequences were obtained from PBMCs or T cells enriched from blood (not recorded which). This sequence originates from a woman aged 25 to 39 who had been exposed to COVID-19. The chain carries TRBV19 and TRBJ2-3, with 8 bases matching TRBD2. DNA of the CDR3: TGTGCCAGTAGTATGGGGGCGGGAGGTGCCCTTAATACGCAGTATTTT. It specifies CASSMGAGGALNTQYF.